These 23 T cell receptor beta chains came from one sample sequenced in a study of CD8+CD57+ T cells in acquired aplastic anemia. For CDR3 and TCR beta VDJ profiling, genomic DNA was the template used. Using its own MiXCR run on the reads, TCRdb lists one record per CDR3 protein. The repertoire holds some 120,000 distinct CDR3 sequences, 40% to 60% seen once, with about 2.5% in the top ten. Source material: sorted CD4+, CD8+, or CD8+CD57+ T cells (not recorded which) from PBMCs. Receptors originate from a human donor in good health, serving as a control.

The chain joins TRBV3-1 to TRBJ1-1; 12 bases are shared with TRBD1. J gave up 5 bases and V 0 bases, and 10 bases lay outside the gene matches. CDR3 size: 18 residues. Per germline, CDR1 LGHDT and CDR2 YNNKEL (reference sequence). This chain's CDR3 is CASSQDLRDRGRTTEAFF. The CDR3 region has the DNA TGTGCCAGCAGCCAAGACCTCCGGGACAGGGGGCGGACGACTGAAGCTTTCTTT.

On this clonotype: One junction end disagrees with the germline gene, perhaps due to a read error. CDR3 residues: CASTLTGGDSPLHF. CDR3 DNA sequence: TGTGCCAGCACCCTGACAGGGGGCGATTCACCCCTCCACTTT. The chain employs TRBV10-2 and TRBJ1-6; 10 bases line up with TRBD1. Looked up from germline, CDR1 is WSHSY and CDR2 is SAAADI. CDR3 length equals 14 residues.

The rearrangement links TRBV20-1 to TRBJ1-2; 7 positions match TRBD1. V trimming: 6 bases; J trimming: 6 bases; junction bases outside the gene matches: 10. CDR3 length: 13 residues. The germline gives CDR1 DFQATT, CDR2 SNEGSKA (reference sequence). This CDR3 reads CSATTDRIDGYTF. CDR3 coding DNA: TGCAGTGCCACAACGGACAGGATTGATGGCTACACCTTC.

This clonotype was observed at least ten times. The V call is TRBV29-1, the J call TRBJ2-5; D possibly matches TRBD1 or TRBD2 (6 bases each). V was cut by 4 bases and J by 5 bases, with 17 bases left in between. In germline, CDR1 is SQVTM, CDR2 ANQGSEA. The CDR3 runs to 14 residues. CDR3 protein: CSVARIGGRETQYF. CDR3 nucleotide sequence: TGCAGCGTTGCCAGAATTGGGGGGCGGGAGACCCAGTACTTC.

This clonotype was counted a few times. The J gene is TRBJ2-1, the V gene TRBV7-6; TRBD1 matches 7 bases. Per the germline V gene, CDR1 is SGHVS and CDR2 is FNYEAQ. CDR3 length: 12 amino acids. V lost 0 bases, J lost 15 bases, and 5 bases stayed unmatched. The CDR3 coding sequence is TGTGCCAGCAGCTTAGCGACAGGGCCAGCGTTCTTC. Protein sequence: CASSLATGPAFF.

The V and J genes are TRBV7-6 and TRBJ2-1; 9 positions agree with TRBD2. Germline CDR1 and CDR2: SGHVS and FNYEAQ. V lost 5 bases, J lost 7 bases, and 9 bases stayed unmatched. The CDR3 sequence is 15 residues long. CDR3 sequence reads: CASSHGLAFSNEQFF. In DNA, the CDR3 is TGTGCCAGCAGCCATGGACTAGCGTTCAGTAATGAGCAGTTCTTC.

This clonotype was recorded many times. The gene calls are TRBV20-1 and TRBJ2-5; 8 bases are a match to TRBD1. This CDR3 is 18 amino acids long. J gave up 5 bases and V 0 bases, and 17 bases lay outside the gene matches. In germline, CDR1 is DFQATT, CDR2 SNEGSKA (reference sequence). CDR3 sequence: CSARDATGAGLVWETQYF. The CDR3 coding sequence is TGCAGTGCTAGAGACGCGACAGGGGCCGGATTAGTTTGGGAGACCCAGTACTTC.

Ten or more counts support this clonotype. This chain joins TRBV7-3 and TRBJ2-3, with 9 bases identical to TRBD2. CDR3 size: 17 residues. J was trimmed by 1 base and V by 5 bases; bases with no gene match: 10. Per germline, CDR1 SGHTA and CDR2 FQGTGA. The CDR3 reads CASSPRASGARTDTQYF. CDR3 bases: TGTGCCAGCAGCCCTCGTGCTAGCGGGGCACGCACAGATACGCAGTATTTT.

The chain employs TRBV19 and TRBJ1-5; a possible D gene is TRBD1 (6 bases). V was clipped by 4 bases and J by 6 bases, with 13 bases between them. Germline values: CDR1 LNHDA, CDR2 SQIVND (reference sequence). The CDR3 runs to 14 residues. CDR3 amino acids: CASSSGGGSQPQHF. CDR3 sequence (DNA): TGTGCCAGTAGTAGTGGGGGGGGCAGTCAGCCCCAGCATTTT.

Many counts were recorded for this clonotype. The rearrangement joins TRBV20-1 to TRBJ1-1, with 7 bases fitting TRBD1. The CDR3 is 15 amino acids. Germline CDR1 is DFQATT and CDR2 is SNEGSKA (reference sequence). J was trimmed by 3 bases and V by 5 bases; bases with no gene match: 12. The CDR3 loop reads CSASRAGGIYTEAFF. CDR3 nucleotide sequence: TGCAGTGCTTCTAGGGCAGGGGGGATATACACTGAAGCTTTCTTT.

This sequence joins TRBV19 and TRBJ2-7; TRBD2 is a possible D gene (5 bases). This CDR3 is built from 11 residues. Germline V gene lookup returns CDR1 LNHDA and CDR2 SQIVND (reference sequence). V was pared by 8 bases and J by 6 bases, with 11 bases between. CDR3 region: CASRGLSEQYF. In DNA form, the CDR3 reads TGTGCCAGTCGCGGACTGTCCGAGCAGTACTTC.

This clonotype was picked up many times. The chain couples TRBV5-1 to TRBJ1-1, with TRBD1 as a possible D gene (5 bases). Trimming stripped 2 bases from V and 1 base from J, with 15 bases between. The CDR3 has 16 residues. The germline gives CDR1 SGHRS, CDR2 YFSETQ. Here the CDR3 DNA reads TGCGCCAGCAGCTTTTATCCAGGACAAGAGAACACTGAAGCTTTCTTT. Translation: CASSFYPGQENTEAFF.

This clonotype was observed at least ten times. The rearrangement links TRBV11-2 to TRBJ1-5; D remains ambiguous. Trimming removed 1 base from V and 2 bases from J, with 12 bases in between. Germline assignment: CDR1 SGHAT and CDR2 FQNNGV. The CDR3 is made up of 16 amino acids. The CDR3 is CASSLGARRGNQPQHF. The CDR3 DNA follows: TGTGCCAGCAGCTTAGGTGCACGGAGGGGCAATCAGCCCCAGCATTTT.

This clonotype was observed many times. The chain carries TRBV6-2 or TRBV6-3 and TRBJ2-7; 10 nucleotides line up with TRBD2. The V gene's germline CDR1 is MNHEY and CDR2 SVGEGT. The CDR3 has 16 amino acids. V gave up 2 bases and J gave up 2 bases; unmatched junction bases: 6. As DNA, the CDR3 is TGTGCCAGCAGTTACCGTCTAGCGGGGGCCACCTACGAGCAGTACTTC. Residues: CASSYRLAGATYEQYF.

CDR3 sequence (DNA): TGTGCCAGCAGTGAGGGACAGGGGGCGAGAAACACCATATATTTT. This encodes CASSEGQGARNTIYF. The chain employs TRBV12-3 or TRBV12-4 and TRBJ1-3; 12 bases agree with TRBD1. The CDR3 covers 15 residues. Germline trimming cut 5 bases from V and 5 bases from J; bases unmatched to any gene: 4.

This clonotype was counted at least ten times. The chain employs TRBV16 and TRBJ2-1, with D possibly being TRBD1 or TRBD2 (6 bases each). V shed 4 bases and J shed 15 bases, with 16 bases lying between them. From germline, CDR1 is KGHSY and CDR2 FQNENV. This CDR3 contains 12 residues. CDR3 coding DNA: TGTGCCAGCAGCCCAGGCGGGGACAAAGCGTTCTTC. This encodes CASSPGGDKAFF.

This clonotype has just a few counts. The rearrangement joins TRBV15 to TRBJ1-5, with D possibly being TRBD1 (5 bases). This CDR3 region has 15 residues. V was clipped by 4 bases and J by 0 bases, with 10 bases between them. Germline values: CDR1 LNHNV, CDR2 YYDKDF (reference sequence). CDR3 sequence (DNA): TGTGCCACCAGCATGGGGGACCTTAGCAATCAGCCCCAGCATTTT. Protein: CATSMGDLSNQPQHF.

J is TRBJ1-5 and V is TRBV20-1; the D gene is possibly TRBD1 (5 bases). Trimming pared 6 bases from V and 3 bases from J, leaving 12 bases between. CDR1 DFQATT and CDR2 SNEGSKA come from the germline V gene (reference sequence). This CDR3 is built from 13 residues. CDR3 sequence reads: CSARGPNNQPQHF. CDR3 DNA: TGCAGTGCGCGGGGACCTAACAATCAGCCCCAGCATTTT.

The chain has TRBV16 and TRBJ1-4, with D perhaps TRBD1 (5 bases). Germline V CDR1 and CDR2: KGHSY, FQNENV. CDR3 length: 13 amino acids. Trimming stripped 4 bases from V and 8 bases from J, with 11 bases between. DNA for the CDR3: TGTGCCAGCAGCCTCCGGGGCCGAGAAAAACTGTTTTTT. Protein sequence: CASSLRGREKLFF. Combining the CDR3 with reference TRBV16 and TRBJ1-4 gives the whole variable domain GEEVAQTPKHLVRGEGQKAKLYCAPIKGHSYVFWYQQVLKNEFKFLISFQNENVFDETGMPKERFSAKCLPNSPCSLEIQATKLEDSAVYFCASSLRGREKLFFGSGTQLSVL.

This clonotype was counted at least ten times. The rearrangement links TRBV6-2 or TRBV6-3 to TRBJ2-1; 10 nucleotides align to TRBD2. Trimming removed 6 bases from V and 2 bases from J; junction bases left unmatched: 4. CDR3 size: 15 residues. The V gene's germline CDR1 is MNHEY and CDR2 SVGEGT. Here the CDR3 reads CASRDLAGAYNEQFF. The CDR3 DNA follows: TGTGCCAGCAGAGACCTAGCGGGGGCCTACAATGAGCAGTTCTTC.

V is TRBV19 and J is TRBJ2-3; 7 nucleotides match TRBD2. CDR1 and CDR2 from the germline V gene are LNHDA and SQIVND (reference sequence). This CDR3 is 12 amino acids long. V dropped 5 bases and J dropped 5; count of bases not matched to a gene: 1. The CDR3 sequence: CASSWGGDTQYF. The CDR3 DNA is TGTGCCAGTAGTTGGGGGGGAGATACGCAGTATTTT.

The CDR3 reads CASSLDRGDEQFF. CDR3 nucleotides: TGTGCCAGCAGCTTAGACAGGGGCGATGAGCAGTTCTTC. V and J are TRBV7-9 and TRBJ2-1, with TRBD1 matching 7 bases. Germline V lookup: CDR1 SEHNR, CDR2 FQNEAQ (reference sequence). The V segment lost 1 base and the J segment 8 bases; nucleotides outside the gene matches: 2. CDR3 length: 13 amino acids.

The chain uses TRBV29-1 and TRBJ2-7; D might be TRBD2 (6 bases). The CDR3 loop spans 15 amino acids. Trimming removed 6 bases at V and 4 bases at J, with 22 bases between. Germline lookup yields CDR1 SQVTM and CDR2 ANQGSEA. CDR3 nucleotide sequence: TGCAGCGTCCGTAGGGGAGGCCCGCGCGATTACGAGCAGTACTTC. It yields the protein CSVRRGGPRDYEQYF.